Shown below are 24 T cell receptor beta chains from a single sample sequenced in a study of beta chain features in type 1 diabetes. The entirety of the isolated RNA underwent reverse transcription, so expressed TCRB transcripts were sequenced. Only in-frame clones appear in the TCRdb table, and some are missing; sequencing was by immunoSEQ multiplex PCR. The sample consists of 35,000 to 45,000 clones, about 64% of them appearing once. The source material was Tregs from blood. These receptors were obtained from a woman in her 30s in good health.

This chain joins TRBV2 and TRBJ2-5; possibly TRBD1 for D (8 bases). The CDR3 runs 14 residues. Germline CDR1 reads SNHLY; CDR2 reads FYNNEI. Trimming took off 3 bases at V and 10 bases at J, with 18 bases between the two ends. The CDR3 nucleotides read TGTGCCAGCAGTGATACAGGGGGGGCAGTTATCCAGTACTTC. Translated: CASSDTGGAVIQYF.

The chain couples TRBV29-1 to TRBJ2-3; 8 nucleotides align to TRBD2. This CDR3 is built from 14 residues. Trimming removed 8 bases from V and 7 bases from J; junction bases left unmatched: 14. Germline V gives CDR1 SQVTM, CDR2 ANQGSEA. CDR3 amino acids: CSYLTGLGTNTQYF. The DNA for the CDR3 is TGCAGCTACCTAACGGGACTAGGTACAAATACGCAGTATTTT.

This clone occurred once. V usage is TRBV2 and J usage is TRBJ2-1; a weak D match, TRBD1 (6 bases). Trimming stripped 3 bases from V and 14 bases from J, with 11 bases between. CDR3 size: 11 residues. Germline V gene data show CDR1 as SNHLY and CDR2 as FYNNEI. The CDR3 sequence: CASSDHRDEFF. The CDR3 coding sequence is TGTGCCAGCAGTGATCACAGGGACGAGTTCTTC.

The chain joins TRBV5-1 to TRBJ1-2, with D tentatively TRBD1 (5 bases). The germline CDR1 and CDR2 sequences are SGHRS and YFSETQ. The CDR3 totals 14 residues. V was cut by 0 bases and J by 0 bases, with 6 bases left in between. As DNA, the CDR3 is TGCGCCAGCAGCTTGGACAGGTCTAACTATGGCTACACCTTC. Encoded protein: CASSLDRSNYGYTF. Based on the CDR3 plus reference TRBV5-1 and TRBJ1-2, the full variable domain is KAGVTQTPRYLIKTRGQQVTLSCSPISGHRSVSWYQQTPGQGLQFLFEYFSETQRNKGNFPGRFSGRQFSNSRSEMNVSTLELGDSALYLCASSLDRSNYGYTFGSGTRLTVV.

This chain uses TRBV4-1 with TRBJ2-7; a possible D gene is TRBD2 (5 bases). Trimming cost V 0 bases and J 0 bases, with 9 bases left between them. Germline lookup yields CDR1 MGHRA and CDR2 YSYEKL. The CDR3 spans 15 residues. CDR3 sequence reads: CASSQDARDSYEQYF. CDR3 nucleotide sequence: TGCGCCAGCAGCCAAGATGCACGGGACTCCTACGAGCAGTACTTC.

V and J are TRBV2 and TRBJ2-7; D is perhaps TRBD1 (6 bases). The CDR3 consists of 13 residues. Germline CDR1 reads SNHLY; CDR2 reads FYNNEI. V was pared by 8 bases and J by 3 bases, with 14 bases between. The CDR3 is CASALQGYYEQYF. For the CDR3, the DNA is TGTGCCAGCGCGTTACAGGGTTACTACGAGCAGTACTTC.

This clone came up a few times. The V call is TRBV7-9, the J call TRBJ1-6; a possible D gene is TRBD1 (5 bases). Germline CDR1 is SEHNR and CDR2 is FQNEAQ (reference sequence). V gave up 4 bases and J gave up 10 bases, with 11 bases separating them. The CDR3 totals 13 residues. The chain's CDR3 is CASSSERGSPLHF. The CDR3 DNA reads TGTGCCAGCAGCTCCGAACGGGGGTCACCCCTCCACTTT.

In this sample, this clone turned up a few times. The chain is built from TRBV5-4 and TRBJ2-1; 9 bases align to TRBD2. The CDR3 loop spans 14 amino acids. V dropped 4 bases and J dropped 8; count of bases not matched to a gene: 7. Germline-derived CDR1 and CDR2 are SGHNT and YYREEE (reference sequence). CDR3 DNA: TGTGCCAGCAGCCCGAGTAGCGGGAGCCATGAGCAGTTCTTC. Its protein product is CASSPSSGSHEQFF. The entire variable domain, with the rest obtained from reference TRBV5-4 and TRBJ2-1, is as follows: ETGVTQSPTHLIKTRGQQVTLRCSSQSGHNTVSWYQQALGQGPQFIFQYYREEENGRGNFPPRFSGLQFPNYSSELNVNALELDDSALYLCASSPSSGSHEQFFGPGTRLTVL.

The gene calls are TRBV6-5 and TRBJ1-2; TRBD1 might be the D (5 bases). Looked up from germline, CDR1 is MNHEY and CDR2 is SVGAGI. V dropped 0 bases and J dropped 1 base, with 9 bases sitting between them. This CDR3 is 15 amino acids long. In DNA form, the CDR3 reads TGTGCCAGCAGTTACTCTCGGGGGATTAACTATGGCTACACCTTC. This sequence encodes CASSYSRGINYGYTF.

The gene calls are TRBV7-6 and TRBJ1-1, with D unclear. The ends were cut back, 8 bases at V and 0 bases at J, with 10 bases in the middle. The CDR3 is 13 amino acids. CDR1 and CDR2 (germline): SGHVS, FNYEAQ. The CDR3 DNA reads as TGTGCCAGCGCTCCAGACATGAACACTGAAGCTTTCTTT. It yields the protein CASAPDMNTEAFF. Looking up the rest from reference TRBV7-6 and TRBJ1-1 gives the full variable domain: GAGVSQSPRYKVTKRGQDVALRCDPISGHVSLYWYRQALGQGPEFLTYFNYEAQQDKSGLPNDRFSAERPEGSISTLTIQRTEQRDSAMYRCASAPDMNTEAFFGQGTRLTVV.

The V gene is TRBV28, the J gene TRBJ1-5; 7 nucleotides align to TRBD1. V dropped 7 bases and J dropped 0; count of bases not matched to a gene: 6. This CDR3 is 15 amino acids long. Germline CDR1 reads MDHEN; CDR2 reads SYDVKM. The CDR3 here is CASNSGTDSNQPQHF. CDR3 bases: TGTGCCAGCAACTCAGGGACAGATAGCAATCAGCCCCAGCATTTT.

The chain is built from TRBV28 and TRBJ2-2, with D possibly matching TRBD2 (5 bases). CDR1 and CDR2 from the germline V gene are MDHEN and SYDVKM. The V end lost 3 bases, the J end lost 1 base, and 15 bases lay between the germline ends. The CDR3 spans 17 residues. The CDR3 DNA reads TGTGCCAGCAGTTTCCAAATCCTAGCATTGAACACCGGGGAGCTGTTTTTT. This gives the protein CASSFQILALNTGELFF.

This clone was seen more than once but under ten times. The chain carries TRBV29-1 and TRBJ1-1; D is perhaps TRBD1 (5 bases). Trimming cost V 4 bases and J 3 bases, with 9 bases left between them. The germline V gene has CDR1 SQVTM and CDR2 ANQGSEA. The CDR3 consists of 12 residues. As DNA, the CDR3 is TGCAGCGTTGCAGGGAGGGACACTGAAGCTTTCTTT. It encodes CSVAGRDTEAFF.

The chain is built from TRBV19 and TRBJ2-4; 8 bases are a match to TRBD2. CDR3 size: 11 residues. V dropped 3 bases and J dropped 12; count of bases not matched to a gene: 1. Germline loops: CDR1 LNHDA, CDR2 SQIVND (reference sequence). The CDR3: CASSIGTSQYF. For the CDR3, the DNA is TGTGCCAGTAGTATCGGGACTAGTCAGTACTTC.

The V gene is TRBV5-5, the J gene TRBJ2-5; 9 positions match TRBD2. The CDR3 runs 14 residues. J lost 3 bases, V lost 4 bases, and 4 bases had no gene match. Germline V CDR1 and CDR2: SGHKS, YYEKEE (reference sequence). CDR3 region: CASSRGLAEETQYF. For the CDR3, the DNA is TGTGCCAGCAGCCGGGGACTAGCTGAAGAGACCCAGTACTTC.

V and J are TRBV5-1 and TRBJ1-1; D might be TRBD1 (6 bases). Germline V gene data show CDR1 as SGHRS and CDR2 as YFSETQ. The CDR3 runs 13 residues. Trimming took off 6 bases at V and 1 base at J, with 10 bases between the two ends. As DNA, the CDR3 is TGCGCCAGCATGGCAGGGGAGAACACTGAAGCTTTCTTT. It specifies CASMAGENTEAFF.

V is TRBV28 and J is TRBJ2-7; 10 bases are a match to TRBD2. This CDR3 has 15 residues. Germline CDR1 reads MDHEN; CDR2 reads SYDVKM. After removal of 5 bases from V and 5 bases from J, the junction contained 9 bases not matched to a gene. The DNA for the CDR3 is TGTGCCAGCAGTCCCCAAGCGGGAGGGAGCCACGAGCAGTACTTC. Translating gives CASSPQAGGSHEQYF.

This rearrangement joins TRBV5-6 to TRBJ1-5; 7 positions match TRBD1. The CDR3 runs 15 residues. The V segment lost 0 bases and the J segment 4 bases; nucleotides outside the gene matches: 4. Per germline, CDR1 SGHDT and CDR2 YYEEEE. The CDR3 DNA reads TGTGCCAGCAGCTTGGGAGACAGGGTGAATCAGCCCCAGCATTTT. Its translation is CASSLGDRVNQPQHF.

V usage is TRBV29-1 and J usage is TRBJ2-5, with 7 nucleotides matching TRBD1. CDR1 and CDR2 (germline): SQVTM, ANQGSEA. This CDR3 region has 13 residues. Germline trimming cut 6 bases from V and 2 bases from J; bases unmatched to any gene: 6. The CDR3 sequence is CSVDRGQQETQYF. The CDR3 coding sequence is TGCAGCGTGGATAGGGGACAGCAAGAGACCCAGTACTTC.

The CDR3 bases are TGTGCCAGCAGCTTAGTACGGGGGAGGGACTTATACGAGCAGTACTTC. Translating it yields CASSLVRGRDLYEQYF. The chain joins TRBV7-2 to TRBJ2-7, with 7 positions matching TRBD2. Per germline, CDR1 SGHTA and CDR2 FQGNSA. V shed 1 base and J 4 bases; nucleotides not matched to a gene: 10. The CDR3 is 16 residues long.

The chain has TRBV9 and TRBJ2-7; 7 nucleotides agree with TRBD1. The CDR3 covers 14 residues. J was trimmed by 3 bases and V by 3 bases; bases with no gene match: 6. Germline V gives CDR1 SGDLS, CDR2 YYNGEE. Here the CDR3 reads CASSETGTSYEQYF. As DNA, the CDR3 is TGTGCCAGCAGCGAGACAGGGACGAGCTACGAGCAGTACTTC.

Only one count was recorded for this clone. Distinct nucleotide sequences in the sample also encode this CDR3. This chain joins TRBV9 and TRBJ2-1, with 8 bases aligning to TRBD1. The CDR3 extends over 15 amino acids. The V gene's germline CDR1 is SGDLS and CDR2 YYNGEE. Losses at the gene ends were 0 bases for V and 6 bases for J; bases not matched to a gene: 5. CDR3 bases: TGTGCCAGCAGCGTAGAAAGGACAGGGCGCAATGAGCAGTTCTTC. This encodes CASSVERTGRNEQFF.

The CDR3 bases are TGTGCCAGCAGTTTATTCTTTTCTAGCGGGAGGGCCACGAACGAGCAGTACTTC. This codes for CASSLFFSSGRATNEQYF. V gene TRBV28 combines with J gene TRBJ2-7; 12 positions match TRBD2. CDR3 length equals 18 residues. From germline, CDR1 is MDHEN and CDR2 SYDVKM. J was trimmed by 5 bases and V by 1 base; bases with no gene match: 12.

The chain is built from TRBV7-6 and TRBJ1-4, with a tentative D call TRBD1 (5 bases). The CDR3 length is 13 residues. CDR1 and CDR2 from the germline V gene are SGHVS and FNYEAQ. Trimming took 5 bases from V and 4 from J, leaving 8 bases between them. The CDR3 loop reads CASSLQVNEKLFF. The CDR3 DNA follows: TGTGCCAGCAGCCTACAGGTTAATGAAAAACTGTTTTTT.